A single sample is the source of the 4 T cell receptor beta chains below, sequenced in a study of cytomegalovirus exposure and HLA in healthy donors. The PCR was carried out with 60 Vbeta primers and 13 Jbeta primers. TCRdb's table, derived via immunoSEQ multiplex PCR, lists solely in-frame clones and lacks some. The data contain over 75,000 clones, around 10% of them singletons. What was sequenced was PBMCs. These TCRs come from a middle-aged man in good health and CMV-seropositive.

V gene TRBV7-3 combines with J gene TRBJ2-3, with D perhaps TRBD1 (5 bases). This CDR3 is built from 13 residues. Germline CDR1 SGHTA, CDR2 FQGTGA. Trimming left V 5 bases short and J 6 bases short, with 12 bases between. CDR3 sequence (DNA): TGTGCCAGCAGCAAGGGGCCCGTGGATACGCAGTATTTT. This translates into CASSKGPVDTQYF. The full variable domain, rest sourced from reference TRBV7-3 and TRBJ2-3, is GAGVSQTPSNKVTEKGKYVELRCDPISGHTALYWYRQSLGQGPEFLIYFQGTGAADDSGLPNDRFFAVRPEGSVSTLKIQRTERGDSAVYLCASSKGPVDTQYFGPGTRLTVL.

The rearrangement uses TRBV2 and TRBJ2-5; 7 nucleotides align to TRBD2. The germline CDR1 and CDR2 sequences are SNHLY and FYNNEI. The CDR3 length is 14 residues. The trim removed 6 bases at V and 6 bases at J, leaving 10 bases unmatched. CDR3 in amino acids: CASSLGLDFKTQYF. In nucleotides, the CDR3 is TGTGCCAGCAGCCTCGGACTAGATTTCAAGACCCAGTACTTC.

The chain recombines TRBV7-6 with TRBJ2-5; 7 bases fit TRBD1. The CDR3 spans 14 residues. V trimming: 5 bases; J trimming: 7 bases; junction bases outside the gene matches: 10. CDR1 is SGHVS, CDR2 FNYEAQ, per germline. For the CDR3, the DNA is TGTGCCAGCAGCGACCCCTACAGGGGACGGACCCAGTACTTC. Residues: CASSDPYRGRTQYF.

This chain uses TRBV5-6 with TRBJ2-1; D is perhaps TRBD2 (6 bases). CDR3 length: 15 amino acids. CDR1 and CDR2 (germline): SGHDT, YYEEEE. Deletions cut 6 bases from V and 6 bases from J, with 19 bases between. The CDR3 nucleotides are TGTGCCAGCACCTCGAGGAGGGTCGGTATCAATGAGCAGTTCTTC. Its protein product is CASTSRRVGINEQFF.